This entry describes one TCR beta chain. The method was immunoSEQ multiplex PCR; TCRdb's version includes in-frame clones alone and lacks a portion of them. The table lists some 100,000 clones, 60% to 85% of them singletons, with about 6.8% in the top ten. The data belong to a study of blood T cell repertoires in COVID-19. Study-wide context: Samples representing acute and convalescent COVID-19 were sourced from the United States, Italy and Spain.

Trimming removed 4 bases from V and 6 bases from J; junction bases left unmatched: 9. This CDR3 has 14 residues. Germline CDR1 SGHRS, CDR2 YFSETQ. The receptor's source is a man in his 70s with acute or convalescent COVID-19. The chain couples TRBV5-1 to TRBJ2-7, with 8 bases aligning to TRBD1. The specimen sequenced was peripheral blood. The CDR3 region has the DNA TGCGCCAGCAGCACAGGACAGGGAAACTTCGAGCAGTACTTC. Translating it yields CASSTGQGNFEQYF.